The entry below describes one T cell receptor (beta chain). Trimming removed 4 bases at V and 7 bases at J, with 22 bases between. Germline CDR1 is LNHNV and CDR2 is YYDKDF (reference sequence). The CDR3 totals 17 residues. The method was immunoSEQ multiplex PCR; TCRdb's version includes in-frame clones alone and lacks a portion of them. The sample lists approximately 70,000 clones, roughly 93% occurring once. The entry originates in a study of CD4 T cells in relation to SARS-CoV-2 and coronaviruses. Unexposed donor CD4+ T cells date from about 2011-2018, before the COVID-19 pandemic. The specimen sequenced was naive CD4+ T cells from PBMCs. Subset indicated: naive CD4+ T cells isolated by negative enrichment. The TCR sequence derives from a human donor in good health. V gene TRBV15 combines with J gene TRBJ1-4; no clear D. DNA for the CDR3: TGTGCCACCAGCACGGATGGGCGGATCAATTGGGGTGAAAAACTGTTTTTT. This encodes CATSTDGRINWGEKLFF.